This paragraph reports one T cell receptor (beta chain). The data derive from a study of T cell changes during pregnancy in multiple sclerosis. Germline lookup yields CDR1 KGHSH and CDR2 LQKENI. The CDR3 consists of 16 residues. Trimming took 2 bases from V and 0 from J; bases not matched to a gene: 4. The data were produced by immunoSEQ multiplex PCR, yet TCRdb's version contains in-frame clones alone and is incomplete. This table has more than 35,000 clones, 75% to 95% appearing once. The material sequenced was CD4+ T cells from peripheral blood mononuclear cells, taken in the third trimester of pregnancy. The clonotype comes from a female donor in good health, enrolled as a control in a pregnancy study. This chain links TRBV18 with TRBJ2-1, with TRBD2 matching 7 bases. In nucleotides, the CDR3 is TGTGCCAGCTCACCAGGGAGGGGCGGCTCCTACAATGAGCAGTTCTTC. This codes for CASSPGRGGSYNEQFF.